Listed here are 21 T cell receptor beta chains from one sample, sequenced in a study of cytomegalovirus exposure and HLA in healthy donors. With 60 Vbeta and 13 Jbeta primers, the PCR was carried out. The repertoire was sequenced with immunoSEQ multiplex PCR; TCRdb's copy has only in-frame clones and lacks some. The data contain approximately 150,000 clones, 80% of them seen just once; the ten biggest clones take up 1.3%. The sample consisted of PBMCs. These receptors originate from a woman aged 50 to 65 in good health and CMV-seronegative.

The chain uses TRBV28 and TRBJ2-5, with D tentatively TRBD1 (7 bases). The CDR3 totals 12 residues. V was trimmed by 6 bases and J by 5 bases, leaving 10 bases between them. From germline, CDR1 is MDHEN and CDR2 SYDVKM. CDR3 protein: CASRPGGETQYF. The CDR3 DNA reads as TGTGCCAGCAGGCCAGGGGGGGAGACCCAGTACTTC.

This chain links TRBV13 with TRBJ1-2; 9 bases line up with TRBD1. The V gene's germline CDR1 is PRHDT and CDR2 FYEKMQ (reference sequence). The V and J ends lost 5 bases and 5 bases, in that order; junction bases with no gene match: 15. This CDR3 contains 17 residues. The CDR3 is CASSRGVVGTGFYGYTF. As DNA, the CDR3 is TGTGCCAGCAGCCGGGGCGTTGTCGGGACAGGGTTTTATGGCTACACCTTC.

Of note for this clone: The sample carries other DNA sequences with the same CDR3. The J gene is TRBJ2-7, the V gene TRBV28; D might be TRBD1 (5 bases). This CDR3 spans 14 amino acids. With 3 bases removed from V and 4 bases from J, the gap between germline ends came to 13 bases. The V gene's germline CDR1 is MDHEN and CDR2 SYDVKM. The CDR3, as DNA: TGTGCCAGCAGTTTTCCACAGGACCGTTACGAGCAGTACTTC. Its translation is CASSFPQDRYEQYF. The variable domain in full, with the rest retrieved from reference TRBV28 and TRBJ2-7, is DVKVTQSSRYLVKRTGEKVFLECVQDMDHENMFWYRQDPGLGLRLIYFSYDVKMKEKGDIPEGYSVSREKKERFSLILESASTNQTSMYLCASSFPQDRYEQYFGPGTRLTVT.

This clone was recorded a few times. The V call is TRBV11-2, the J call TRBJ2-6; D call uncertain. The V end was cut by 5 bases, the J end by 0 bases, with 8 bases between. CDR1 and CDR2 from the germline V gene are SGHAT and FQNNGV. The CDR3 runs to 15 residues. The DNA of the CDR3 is TGTGCCAGCAGCCCAGTGCCCTCTGGGGCCAACGTCCTGACTTTC. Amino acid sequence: CASSPVPSGANVLTF.

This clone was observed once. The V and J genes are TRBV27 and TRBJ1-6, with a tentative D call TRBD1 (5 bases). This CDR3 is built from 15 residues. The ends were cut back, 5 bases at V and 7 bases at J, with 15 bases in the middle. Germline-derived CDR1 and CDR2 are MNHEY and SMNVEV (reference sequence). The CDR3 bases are TGTGCCAGCAGTAACCACAGGACGGGCAATTCACCCCTCCACTTT. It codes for CASSNHRTGNSPLHF.

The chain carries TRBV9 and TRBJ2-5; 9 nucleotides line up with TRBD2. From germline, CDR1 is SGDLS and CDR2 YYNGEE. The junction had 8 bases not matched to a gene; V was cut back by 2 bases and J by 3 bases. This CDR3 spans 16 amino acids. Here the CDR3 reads CASSVSASGIKETQYF. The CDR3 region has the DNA TGTGCCAGCAGCGTCTCGGCTAGCGGGATAAAAGAGACCCAGTACTTC.

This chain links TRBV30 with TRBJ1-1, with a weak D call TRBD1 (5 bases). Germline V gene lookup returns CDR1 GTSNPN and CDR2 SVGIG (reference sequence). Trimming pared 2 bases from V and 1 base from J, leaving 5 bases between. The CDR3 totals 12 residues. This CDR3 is CAWSQGNTEAFF. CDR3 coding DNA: TGTGCCTGGAGTCAGGGGAACACTGAAGCTTTCTTT.

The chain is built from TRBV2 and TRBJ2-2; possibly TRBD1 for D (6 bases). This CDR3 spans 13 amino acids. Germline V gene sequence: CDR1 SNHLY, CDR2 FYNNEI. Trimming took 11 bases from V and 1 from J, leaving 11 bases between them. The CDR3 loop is CAWRQENTGELFF. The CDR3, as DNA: TGTGCCTGGAGACAGGAGAACACCGGGGAGCTGTTTTTT.

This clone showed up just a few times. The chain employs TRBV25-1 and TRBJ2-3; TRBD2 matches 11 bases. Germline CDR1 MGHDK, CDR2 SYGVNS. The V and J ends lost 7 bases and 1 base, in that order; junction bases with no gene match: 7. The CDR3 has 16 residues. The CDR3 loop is CASTSILAGGTDTQYF. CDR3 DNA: TGTGCCAGCACGTCCATACTAGCGGGAGGCACAGATACGCAGTATTTT.

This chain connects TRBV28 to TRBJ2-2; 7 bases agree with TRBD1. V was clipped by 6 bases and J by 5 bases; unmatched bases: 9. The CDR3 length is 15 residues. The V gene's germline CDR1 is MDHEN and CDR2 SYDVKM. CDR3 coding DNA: TGTGCCAGCAGCACACAGGGGATGGGAACCGGGGAGCTGTTTTTT. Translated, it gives CASSTQGMGTGELFF.

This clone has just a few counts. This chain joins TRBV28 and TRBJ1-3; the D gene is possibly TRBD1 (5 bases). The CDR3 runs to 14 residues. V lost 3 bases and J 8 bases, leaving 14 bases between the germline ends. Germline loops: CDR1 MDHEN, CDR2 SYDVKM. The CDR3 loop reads CASSFSGGTDTIYF. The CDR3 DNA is TGTGCCAGCAGTTTTTCCGGGGGGACCGACACCATATATTTT.

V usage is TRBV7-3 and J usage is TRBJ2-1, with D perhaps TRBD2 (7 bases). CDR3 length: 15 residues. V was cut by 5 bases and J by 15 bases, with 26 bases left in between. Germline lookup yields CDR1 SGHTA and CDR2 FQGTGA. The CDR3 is CASSPEGGLPSRRFF. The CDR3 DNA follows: TGTGCCAGCAGCCCCGAGGGGGGACTACCCTCTCGCAGGTTCTTC.

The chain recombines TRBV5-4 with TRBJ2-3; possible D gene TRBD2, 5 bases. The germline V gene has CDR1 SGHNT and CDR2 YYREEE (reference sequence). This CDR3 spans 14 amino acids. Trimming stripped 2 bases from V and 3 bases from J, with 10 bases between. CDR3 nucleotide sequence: TGTGCCAGCAGCTTTTGGGGAGTAACAGATACGCAGTATTTT. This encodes CASSFWGVTDTQYF. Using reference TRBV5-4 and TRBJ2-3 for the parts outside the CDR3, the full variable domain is ETGVTQSPTHLIKTRGQQVTLRCSSQSGHNTVSWYQQALGQGPQFIFQYYREEENGRGNFPPRFSGLQFPNYSSELNVNALELDDSALYLCASSFWGVTDTQYFGPGTRLTVL.

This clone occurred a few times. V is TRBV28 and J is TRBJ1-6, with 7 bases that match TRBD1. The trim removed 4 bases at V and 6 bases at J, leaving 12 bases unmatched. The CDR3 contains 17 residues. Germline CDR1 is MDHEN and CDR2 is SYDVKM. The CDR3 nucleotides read TGTGCCAGCAGTTCCCACGGACAGGTTTTATTTAATTCACCCCTCCACTTT. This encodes CASSSHGQVLFNSPLHF.

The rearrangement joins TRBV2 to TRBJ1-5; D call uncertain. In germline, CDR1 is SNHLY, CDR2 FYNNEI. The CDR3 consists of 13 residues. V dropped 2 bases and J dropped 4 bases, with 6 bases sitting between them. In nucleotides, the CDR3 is TGTGCCAGCAGTGAATCGGGGAATCAGCCCCAGCATTTT. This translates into CASSESGNQPQHF.

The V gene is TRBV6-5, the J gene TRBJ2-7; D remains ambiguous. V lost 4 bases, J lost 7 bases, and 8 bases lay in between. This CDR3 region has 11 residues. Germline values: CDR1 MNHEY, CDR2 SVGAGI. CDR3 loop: CASSSLVEQYF. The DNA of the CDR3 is TGTGCCAGCAGTTCCCTTGTGGAGCAGTACTTC.

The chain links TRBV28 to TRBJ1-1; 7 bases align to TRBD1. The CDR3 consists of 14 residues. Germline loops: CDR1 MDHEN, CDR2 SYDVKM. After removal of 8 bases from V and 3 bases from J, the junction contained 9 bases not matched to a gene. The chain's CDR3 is CASHRWQGDTEAFF. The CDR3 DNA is TGTGCCAGCCACAGGTGGCAGGGGGACACTGAAGCTTTCTTT.

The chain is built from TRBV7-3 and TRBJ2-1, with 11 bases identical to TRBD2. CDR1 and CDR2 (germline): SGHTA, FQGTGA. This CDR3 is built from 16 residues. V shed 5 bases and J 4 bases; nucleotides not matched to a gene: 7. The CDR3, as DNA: TGTGCCAGCAGCCTTAGAGGACTAGCGGGTTACAATGAGCAGTTCTTC. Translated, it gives CASSLRGLAGYNEQFF. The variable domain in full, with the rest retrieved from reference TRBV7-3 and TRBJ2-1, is GAGVSQTPSNKVTEKGKYVELRCDPISGHTALYWYRQSLGQGPEFLIYFQGTGAADDSGLPNDRFFAVRPEGSVSTLKIQRTERGDSAVYLCASSLRGLAGYNEQFFGPGTRLTVL.

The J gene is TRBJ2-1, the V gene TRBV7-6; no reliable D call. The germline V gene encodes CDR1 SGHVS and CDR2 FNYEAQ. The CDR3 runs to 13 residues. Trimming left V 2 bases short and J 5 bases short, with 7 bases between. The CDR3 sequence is CASSLQLDNEQFF. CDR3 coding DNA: TGTGCCAGCAGCTTACAATTAGACAATGAGCAGTTCTTC.

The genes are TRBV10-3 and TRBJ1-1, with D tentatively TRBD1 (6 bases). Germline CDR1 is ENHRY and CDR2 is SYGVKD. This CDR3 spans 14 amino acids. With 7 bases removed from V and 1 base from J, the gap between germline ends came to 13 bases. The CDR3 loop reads CAITQGQPNTEAFF. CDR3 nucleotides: TGTGCCATCACCCAAGGACAGCCGAACACTGAAGCTTTCTTT.

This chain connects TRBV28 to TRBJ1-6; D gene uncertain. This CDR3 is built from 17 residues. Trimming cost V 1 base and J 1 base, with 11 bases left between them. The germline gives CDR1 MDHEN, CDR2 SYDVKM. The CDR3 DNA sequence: TGTGCCAGCAGTTTATACCCCATAGTATCCTATAATTCACCCCTCCACTTT. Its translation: CASSLYPIVSYNSPLHF. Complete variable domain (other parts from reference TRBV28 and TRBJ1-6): DVKVTQSSRYLVKRTGEKVFLECVQDMDHENMFWYRQDPGLGLRLIYFSYDVKMKEKGDIPEGYSVSREKKERFSLILESASTNQTSMYLCASSLYPIVSYNSPLHFGNGTRLTVT.